This T cell receptor (beta chain) was sequenced in a study of shared clonotypes between healthy human individuals (dated by TCRdb to 2020 to 2021). For context, the study as a whole: A few men and two women, aged 18 to 49 years, made up the cohort. For each donor, CD4 naive and CD4 memory were each run on three plates, CD8 naive on two plates, and CD8 memory on one plate. Between about 0.8 and 9 billion PBMCs per donor were obtained by leukapheresis. Libraries were prepared and TCR repertoires were sequenced by different laboratories using diverse techniques, in order to increase sequencing depth and limit assay-specific biases. To estimate repertoire size and how much clonotypes are shared between individuals, the study performed deep sequencing of blood TCR repertoires from 4 to 6 healthy adults.

TCR CDR3 regions were amplified from genomic DNA by multiplex PCR using the deep immunoSEQ assay. Extracted genomic DNA from each cell subset was spread evenly across all wells of several immunoSEQ 96-well plates, with each plate serving as a replicate. For sorted subsets, about 200 ng genomic DNA, equal to tens of thousands of T cell genomes, was loaded into each replicate PCR. Purified libraries were quantified with a Qubit 3.0 fluorometer, sized on a Bioanalyzer 2100, and re-quantified with the KAPA Library Quantification kit. A separate single-read 150-cycle Illumina NextSeq 550 flow cell was used to sequence each immunoSEQ 96-well plate. Regarding the original processing steps: Because the immunoSEQ output included only junctional sequences and no quality scores, the filtering could not be the same as the filtering used for full-length reads. To assign V/J genes and CDR3, sequences were annotated against IMGT germline references using PyIR, a Python wrapper for IgBLAST v1.9. Reads with weak V/J assignments (E-value above 1e-6), missing CDR3, stop codons, out-of-frame junctions, or ambiguous translated residues were removed. V3J clonotypes were defined as sequences sharing the same inferred V gene, J gene, and CDR3 amino acid sequence. To compute the percentage overlap between repertoires, the number of shared unique clonotypes was divided by the size of the smaller repertoire. Repertoire richness was assessed with RTK rarefaction, the Chao1 estimator, and Recon v2.1 estimates of unobserved clonotypes. Generation probabilities were computed with OLGA for all TCRbeta clonotypes obtained by the gDNA method from a handful of donors. Held by TCRdb, this immuneACCESS table contains in-frame sequences only and omits some clones. Under half of the omission traces to an unresolved V gene where checked; the cause of the rest is unknown. That table gives V, J and clone size, and the DNA gave D and trimming. The sample table lists 180,000 or so clones, 85% to 95% of them with a count of one. The top ten clonotypes cover 0.067% of the sample.

The donors were healthy, HIV-negative adults who had no recently reported acute infections or vaccinations. All donors were Caucasian adults living in Nashville, Tennessee, USA. Magnetic negative selection was used to enrich CD4+ T cells, after which naive cells were positively selected on CD45RA and the negative fraction became the memory subset. Blood was collected by leukapheresis, and PBMCs were isolated by Ficoll-Histopaque density gradient centrifugation and then cryopreserved in liquid nitrogen vapor phase. Analytical flow cytometry was used to check the purity and quantity of every magnetically sorted T cell population. Each sorted fraction had its genomic DNA isolated and then quantified by UV absorbance on a Nanodrop 2000c. From cysteine to phenylalanine, the CDR3 is 15 amino acids long. Only the CDR3 DNA is retained, 45 bases long and in frame from the first base. CDR1 LNHDA and CDR2 SQIVND are derived from the germline V gene (reference sequence). The V and J ends are trimmed by 3 bases and 4 bases, leaving 16 bases between them.

Summary of the overall study and its limitations: Naive subsets generally had larger estimated clonotype richness than memory subsets did. Rarefaction of sorted-subset datasets indicated incomplete sequencing despite the large sequencing depth. The small number of donors limited the genetic and exposure-history diversity represented. Pairwise subsampling indicated that sequencing depth was expected to affect the degree of clonotype sharing among donors. Sharing across several donors was observed for around 5% of naive CD4, 3.5% of naive CD8, 2% to 2.5% of memory CD4, and about 0.4% of memory CD8 clonotypes. Compared with non-shared clonotypes, the clonotypes found in all four sorted-subset donors had higher generation probabilities. Sampling was limited to blood, and TCR repertoires in tissue likely differ from TCR repertoires in blood.

Comment on this clone: No antigen is known for it. Within one base of it there is no much larger clone, and no base qualities were kept.

The sequencing sample was made of naive CD4+ T cells sorted from blood. Taken with the paper, the label for cell subset or site translates to: CD45RA+ positively selected. This sequence originates from a young woman in good health. The rearranged chain carries TRBV19 and TRBJ2-7, with no reliable assignment of the D segment. The CDR3 protein: CASSIGRTRPYEQYF. DNA sequence: TGTGCCAGTAGTATCGGCAGAACGAGACCTTACGAGCAGTACTTC.